Below are 8 T cell receptor beta chains sequenced from a single sample in a study of T cell repertoires in cytomegalovirus infection. These receptors have no known antigen. TCRdb re-analysed the reads in MiXCR, keeping a single row per CDR3 protein. The sample lists about 920,000 distinct CDR3 sequences, roughly 31% seen once, with around an eighth in the top ten. Sequenced here: cultured CD8+ T cells from PBMCs, sampled from culture after CMV antigen stimulation. Every receptor here comes from a human donor in good health (CMV status not recorded). Some clones in this sample may be carry-over from other donors' samples.

This clonotype was seen many times. The chain has TRBV7-2 and TRBJ2-1, with 7 bases aligning to TRBD2. V trimming: 3 bases; J trimming: 4 bases; junction bases outside the gene matches: 6. CDR3 length equals 15 residues. Germline V gives CDR1 SGHTA, CDR2 FQGNSA. The chain's CDR3 is CASSFGSSGYNEQFF. The CDR3 DNA reads as TGTGCCAGCAGCTTCGGGAGTAGCGGGTACAATGAGCAGTTCTTC.

The CDR3 sequence: CASSKGLRQHGNQPQHF. In DNA, the CDR3 is TGTGCCAGTAGTAAGGGCTTAAGGCAACATGGCAATCAGCCCCAGCATTTT. This rearrangement joins TRBV19 to TRBJ1-5; D gene ambiguous. This CDR3 has 17 amino acids. Germline V gene sequence: CDR1 LNHDA, CDR2 SQIVND (reference sequence). Trimming stripped 4 bases from V and 2 bases from J, with 18 bases between.

V and J are TRBV12-3 or TRBV12-4 and TRBJ2-7, with D unresolved. V lost 3 bases to trimming and J lost 7 bases, with 10 bases between them. CDR3 size: 12 residues. The CDR3 DNA is TGTGCCAGCAGTTTCATCGAACAAGAGCAGTACTTC. Its protein product is CASSFIEQEQYF.

The chain recombines TRBV10-3 with TRBJ1-1, with 7 positions matching TRBD1. The germline V gene has CDR1 ENHRY and CDR2 SYGVKD. The CDR3 runs 12 residues. After removal of 9 bases from V and 11 bases from J, the junction contained 12 bases not matched to a gene. CDR3 sequence: CAIDDVQGVAFF. CDR3 DNA sequence: TGTGCCATTGATGACGTCCAGGGGGTCGCTTTCTTT.

Only a few counts were recorded for this clonotype. The rearrangement links TRBV12-3 or TRBV12-4 to TRBJ1-4; the D gene is possibly TRBD1 (6 bases). V was trimmed by 4 bases and J by 5 bases, leaving 14 bases between them. This CDR3 has 15 amino acids. CDR3: CASSSTGTENEKLFF. The CDR3 DNA follows: TGTGCCAGCAGTTCCACAGGGACGGAGAATGAAAAACTGTTTTTT.

The gene calls are TRBV9 and TRBJ2-7; 9 positions agree with TRBD2. The junction had 5 bases not matched to a gene; V was cut back by 0 bases and J by 4 bases. CDR1 is SGDLS, CDR2 YYNGEE, per germline. The CDR3 loop spans 15 amino acids. The CDR3 reads CASSVGAGGGYEQYF. As DNA, the CDR3 is TGTGCCAGCAGCGTAGGAGCGGGGGGTGGGTACGAGCAGTACTTC.

There are a few counts of this clonotype. The chain is built from TRBV6-2 or TRBV6-3 and TRBJ2-3; 8 bases align to TRBD1. Germline lookup yields CDR1 MNHEY and CDR2 SVGEGT. The trim removed 2 bases at V and 3 bases at J, leaving 7 bases unmatched. The CDR3 is made up of 16 amino acids. The chain's CDR3 is CASSYAKDRVTDTQYF. The CDR3 DNA sequence: TGTGCCAGCAGTTACGCAAAGGACAGGGTGACAGATACGCAGTATTTT.

J is TRBJ1-2 and V is TRBV4-1, with D perhaps TRBD1 (5 bases). V was shortened by 5 bases and J by 4 bases, with 14 bases between the two germline ends. The CDR3 spans 14 residues. The V gene's germline CDR1 is MGHRA and CDR2 YSYEKL. The CDR3 bases are TGCGCCAGCAGCGCCCGGACACCACCCTATGGCTACACCTTC. This translates into CASSARTPPYGYTF.